The T cell receptor (beta chain) under discussion was sequenced for a study of cytomegalovirus exposure and HLA in healthy donors. Study observations and caveats: Cytomegalovirus association was assigned to about 150 TCR beta chains. Earlier results showed most TCR beta V segments being productive about 90% or about 30% of the time.

Germline CDR1 MDHEN, CDR2 SYDVKM. CDR3 length: 14 residues. V was clipped by 5 bases and J by 3 bases; unmatched bases: 5. Comments on this clone: Its antigen remains unknown.

A multiplex PCR was run with 60 Vbeta primers and 13 Jbeta primers. The repertoire was sequenced with immunoSEQ multiplex PCR; TCRdb's copy has only in-frame clones and lacks some. The table gives about 120,000 clones; the top ten clones make up about 1.7% of it. Input material: PBMCs. The chain carries TRBV28 and TRBJ1-2; 8 bases line up with TRBD1. The sequence was obtained from a man between 18 and 35 years old in good health and CMV-seronegative. DNA for the CDR3: TGTGCCAGCAGTAACCGACAGGGGTACTATGGCTACACCTTC. It is translated as CASSNRQGYYGYTF.